The rows below give T cell receptor beta chains drawn from one sample of a study of blood T cells in healthy people across ages. TCRdb reanalysed the 5' RACE reads using MiXCR and keeps one entry per CDR3 protein. This table holds 580,000 or so distinct CDR3 sequences, more than 45% found once. Sequencing was done on a sample of blood. Receptor source: a man older than 75 in good health. CDR3s include the opening cysteine and the closing phenylalanine or tryptophan. The D gene is left open where the match is weak. Clone size is not always given. Where it is, it says once, few, many or a class for expanded clones.

clone size: few; V gene: TRBV20-1; J gene: TRBJ1-1; D gene: .; CDR3 protein: CSANPVSRGTEAFF; CDR3 DNA: TGCAGTGCTAACCCCGTCAGCCGGGGCACTGAAGCTTTCTTT
clone size: .; V gene: TRBV5-6; J gene: TRBJ2-3; D gene: TRBD2; CDR3 protein: CATPAGGGPDTQYF; CDR3 DNA: TGTGCCACTCCGGCGGGGGGGGGTCCAGATACGCAGTATTTT
clone size: few; V gene: TRBV6-2/TRBV6-3; J gene: TRBJ2-7; D gene: .; CDR3 protein: CASSYLNEQYF; CDR3 DNA: TGTGCCAGCAGTTACTTAAACGAGCAGTACTTC
clone size: .; V gene: TRBV12-5; J gene: TRBJ1-1; D gene: .; CDR3 protein: CASGLFTEAFF; CDR3 DNA: TGTGCTAGTGGTTTGTTCACTGAAGCTTTCTTT
clone size: few; V gene: TRBV6-6; J gene: TRBJ1-6; D gene: .; CDR3 protein: CASSYSKGDNSPLHF; CDR3 DNA: TGTGCCAGCAGTTACTCGAAAGGGGATAATTCACCCCTCCACTTT
clone size: few; V gene: TRBV4-3; J gene: TRBJ2-1; D gene: .; CDR3 protein: CASSQDGRISSYNEQFF; CDR3 DNA: TGCGCCAGCAGCCAAGATGGGCGGATCAGCTCCTACAATGAGCAGTTCTTC
clone size: .; V gene: TRBV27; J gene: TRBJ2-7; D gene: TRBD1; CDR3 protein: CASSLRFPRGQSSYEQYF; CDR3 DNA: TGTGCCAGCAGTTTGCGCTTCCCCAGGGGGCAAAGCTCCTACGAGCAGTACTTC
clone size: many; V gene: TRBV6-5; J gene: TRBJ1-1; D gene: .; CDR3 protein: CASSYPATGANTEAFF; CDR3 DNA: TGTGCCAGCAGTTACCCGGCGACGGGCGCGAACACTGAAGCTTTCTTT
clone size: .; V gene: TRBV29-1; J gene: TRBJ1-3; D gene: .; CDR3 protein: CSVEALAGGNTIYF; CDR3 DNA: TGCAGCGTTGAAGCTCTGGCAGGGGGAAACACCATATATTTT
clone size: .; V gene: TRBV24-1; J gene: TRBJ2-3; D gene: .; CDR3 protein: CATSDSGTLTTDTQYF; CDR3 DNA: TGTGCCACCAGTGATTCTGGTACTCTTACCACAGATACGCAGTATTTT
clone size: many; V gene: TRBV13; J gene: TRBJ2-7; D gene: TRBD2; CDR3 protein: CASSSTRGGNYEQYF; CDR3 DNA: TGTGCCAGCAGCTCGACCCGCGGGGGAAACTACGAGCAGTACTTC
clone size: .; V gene: TRBV7-9; J gene: TRBJ2-7; D gene: TRBD1; CDR3 protein: CASSGRQGRFSYEQYF; CDR3 DNA: TGTGCCAGCAGCGGACGACAGGGGCGCTTCTCCTACGAGCAGTACTTC
clone size: .; V gene: TRBV6-8; J gene: TRBJ2-1; D gene: TRBD2; CDR3 protein: CASNFLAGGPLNEQFF; CDR3 DNA: TGTGCCAGCAACTTTCTAGCGGGAGGGCCTTTGAATGAGCAGTTCTTC
clone size: .; V gene: TRBV9; J gene: TRBJ1-5; D gene: .; CDR3 protein: CASSEAGAPGPQHF; CDR3 DNA: TGTGCCAGCAGCGAGGCAGGGGCCCCAGGGCCCCAGCATTTT
clone size: .; V gene: TRBV25-1; J gene: TRBJ2-1; D gene: .; CDR3 protein: CASSAFSSGYNEQFF; CDR3 DNA: TGTGCCAGCAGTGCGTTTAGCTCGGGTTACAATGAGCAGTTCTTC
clone size: .; V gene: TRBV6-2/TRBV6-3; J gene: TRBJ2-1; D gene: .; CDR3 protein: CASSPSAGQNNEQFF; CDR3 DNA: TGTGCCAGCAGCCCTTCTGCGGGACAAAACAATGAGCAGTTCTTC
clone size: many; V gene: TRBV5-1; J gene: TRBJ2-7; D gene: TRBD1; CDR3 protein: CASSPGQSYEQYF; CDR3 DNA: TGTGCCAGCAGCCCGGGACAGTCGTACGAGCAGTACTTC
clone size: few; V gene: TRBV4-3; J gene: TRBJ2-1; D gene: .; CDR3 protein: CASSQARQNNEQFF; CDR3 DNA: TGCGCCAGCAGCCAAGCTCGGCAGAACAATGAGCAGTTCTTC
clone size: once; V gene: TRBV7-2; J gene: TRBJ2-1; D gene: TRBD1; CDR3 protein: CASSLMGGTGTEQFF; CDR3 DNA: TGTGCCAGCAGCTTAATGGGGGGGACAGGGACTGAGCAGTTCTTC
clone size: .; V gene: TRBV9; J gene: TRBJ2-5; D gene: TRBD1; CDR3 protein: CASSVQGASEQYF; CDR3 DNA: TGTGCCAGCAGCGTCCAGGGGGCGAGTGAGCAGTACTTC
clone size: .; V gene: TRBV5-1; J gene: TRBJ2-7; D gene: TRBD1; CDR3 protein: CASSTQPGGVANEQYF; CDR3 DNA: TGCGCCAGCAGCACTCAACCAGGGGGAGTAGCGAACGAGCAGTACTTC
clone size: .; V gene: TRBV7-2; J gene: TRBJ2-7; D gene: .; CDR3 protein: CASSLAGGDSKYEQYF; CDR3 DNA: TGTGCCAGCAGCTTAGCAGGGGGGGACTCGAAGTACGAGCAGTACTTC
clone size: once; V gene: TRBV29-1; J gene: TRBJ1-2; D gene: .; CDR3 protein: CSVEGVSLWVHGYTF; CDR3 DNA: TGCAGCGTTGAAGGGGTCAGCTTGTGGGTTCATGGCTACACCTTC
clone size: .; V gene: TRBV7-9; J gene: TRBJ2-1; D gene: .; CDR3 protein: CASTSEHNEQFF; CDR3 DNA: TGTGCCAGCACCTCGGAGCACAATGAGCAGTTCTTC
clone size: .; V gene: TRBV5-5; J gene: TRBJ2-3; D gene: .; CDR3 protein: CASSFRNSHTSTDTQYF; CDR3 DNA: TGTGCCAGCAGCTTTCGTAACTCTCACACTAGCACAGATACGCAGTATTTT
clone size: .; V gene: TRBV9; J gene: TRBJ2-1; D gene: .; CDR3 protein: CASSLMGGLRDEQFF; CDR3 DNA: TGTGCCAGCAGTCTGATGGGGGGACTCCGGGATGAGCAGTTCTTC
clone size: .; V gene: TRBV3-1; J gene: TRBJ1-5; D gene: .; CDR3 protein: CAGSQGVDQPQHF; CDR3 DNA: TGTGCCGGCAGCCAAGGGGTTGATCAGCCCCAGCATTTT
clone size: .; V gene: TRBV7-2; J gene: TRBJ2-7; D gene: TRBD2; CDR3 protein: CASSSNGGIHEQYF; CDR3 DNA: TGTGCCAGCAGCTCGAACGGGGGGATCCACGAGCAGTACTTC
clone size: many; V gene: TRBV6-6; J gene: TRBJ2-7; D gene: TRBD2; CDR3 protein: CASSPGLAGGGRQEQYF; CDR3 DNA: TGTGCCAGCAGCCCCGGACTAGCGGGAGGAGGTCGGCAAGAGCAGTACTTC
clone size: .; V gene: TRBV20-1; J gene: TRBJ2-3; D gene: .; CDR3 protein: CSARGERSTDTQYF; CDR3 DNA: TGCAGTGCTAGGGGGGAGAGAAGCACAGATACGCAGTATTTT
clone size: few; V gene: TRBV30; J gene: TRBJ2-4; D gene: .; CDR3 protein: CAWDLAKNIQYF; CDR3 DNA: TGTGCCTGGGATCTAGCCAAAAACATTCAGTACTTC
clone size: few; V gene: TRBV7-2; J gene: TRBJ2-5; D gene: TRBD2; CDR3 protein: CATLAGGRETQYF; CDR3 DNA: TGTGCCACCTTAGCGGGAGGGCGAGAGACCCAGTACTTC
clone size: few; V gene: TRBV29-1; J gene: TRBJ1-1; D gene: .; CDR3 protein: CSVKKGGRDVTEAFF; CDR3 DNA: TGCAGCGTTAAAAAAGGGGGTCGAGACGTCACTGAAGCTTTCTTT
clone size: .; V gene: TRBV7-2; J gene: TRBJ2-3; D gene: TRBD2; CDR3 protein: CASSPGLAGYITDTQYF; CDR3 DNA: TGTGCCAGCAGCCCTGGACTAGCGGGATATATCACAGATACGCAGTATTTT
clone size: .; V gene: TRBV25-1; J gene: TRBJ1-1; D gene: .; CDR3 protein: CASSENRREAFF; CDR3 DNA: TGTGCCAGCAGTGAGAACAGGCGTGAAGCTTTCTTT
clone size: .; V gene: TRBV6-2/TRBV6-3; J gene: TRBJ1-4; D gene: TRBD1; CDR3 protein: CASRRTGLGEKLFF; CDR3 DNA: TGTGCCAGCAGACGGACAGGTCTCGGAGAAAAACTGTTTTTT
clone size: .; V gene: TRBV6-5; J gene: TRBJ2-1; D gene: .; CDR3 protein: CASSYGSDEQFF; CDR3 DNA: TGTGCCAGCAGTTACGGCAGTGATGAGCAGTTCTTC
clone size: many; V gene: TRBV6-6; J gene: TRBJ2-7; D gene: .; CDR3 protein: CASNQQGGFHEQYF; CDR3 DNA: TGTGCCAGCAACCAGCAGGGAGGCTTCCACGAGCAGTACTTC
clone size: once; V gene: TRBV29-1; J gene: TRBJ2-7; D gene: .; CDR3 protein: CCVADDGYREQYF; CDR3 DNA: TGCTGCGTTGCGGATGACGGATACCGGGAGCAGTACTTC
clone size: .; V gene: TRBV5-1; J gene: TRBJ2-7; D gene: .; CDR3 protein: CASSLVFGRNNLYEQYF; CDR3 DNA: TGCGCCAGCAGCTTGGTGTTTGGCCGAAATAACCTATACGAGCAGTACTTC
clone size: .; V gene: TRBV7-2; J gene: TRBJ1-3; D gene: .; CDR3 protein: CASSPQTQNRAGNTIYF; CDR3 DNA: TGTGCCAGCAGCCCCCAAACCCAGAACAGGGCTGGAAACACCATATATTTT
clone size: few; V gene: TRBV20-1; J gene: TRBJ2-1; D gene: .; CDR3 protein: CSGTGNEQFF; CDR3 DNA: TGCAGTGGAACCGGGAATGAGCAGTTCTTC
clone size: .; V gene: TRBV4-3; J gene: TRBJ2-3; D gene: .; CDR3 protein: CASSQDSDGPDTGTQYF; CDR3 DNA: TGCGCCAGCAGCCAAGATTCCGACGGGCCTGACACTGGTACGCAGTATTTT
clone size: .; V gene: TRBV27; J gene: TRBJ2-5; D gene: TRBD1; CDR3 protein: CASSRRRTGTQETQYF; CDR3 DNA: TGTGCCAGCAGTCGACGCCGGACAGGAACCCAAGAGACCCAGTACTTC
clone size: few; V gene: TRBV3-1; J gene: TRBJ2-7; D gene: TRBD1; CDR3 protein: CASSHYPGQGYSYEQYF; CDR3 DNA: TGTGCCAGCAGCCATTACCCGGGACAGGGATACTCCTACGAGCAGTACTTC
clone size: few; V gene: TRBV7-2; J gene: TRBJ1-2; D gene: .; CDR3 protein: CASSSGQPPNYGYTF; CDR3 DNA: TGTGCCAGCAGCTCGGGACAACCACCCAACTATGGCTACACCTTC
clone size: few; V gene: TRBV30; J gene: TRBJ2-1; D gene: .; CDR3 protein: CAWSIQTYNEQFF; CDR3 DNA: TGTGCCTGGAGTATACAGACCTACAATGAGCAGTTCTTC
clone size: .; V gene: TRBV20-1; J gene: TRBJ2-3; D gene: TRBD2; CDR3 protein: CSARDFRAGGTDTQYF; CDR3 DNA: TGCAGTGCTAGAGATTTCCGAGCGGGAGGTACAGATACGCAGTATTTT
clone size: .; V gene: TRBV21-1; J gene: TRBJ1-2; D gene: .; CDR3 protein: CASSDRDGYGYTF; CDR3 DNA: TGTGCCAGCAGCGACCGGGACGGGTATGGCTACACCTTC
clone size: few; V gene: TRBV12-3/TRBV12-4; J gene: TRBJ2-7; D gene: TRBD1; CDR3 protein: CASKADRDYEQYF; CDR3 DNA: TGTGCCAGCAAAGCAGACAGGGACTACGAGCAGTACTTC
clone size: .; V gene: TRBV7-7; J gene: TRBJ2-1; D gene: .; CDR3 protein: CASSLGGGQSNEQFF; CDR3 DNA: TGTGCTAGCAGCTTAGGGGGGGGGCAATCCAATGAGCAGTTCTTC
clone size: .; V gene: TRBV7-9; J gene: TRBJ2-5; D gene: TRBD2; CDR3 protein: CASSLFRLAGINKQYF; CDR3 DNA: TGTGCCAGCAGCTTATTCAGACTAGCGGGAATAAATAAGCAGTACTTC
clone size: .; V gene: TRBV6-2/TRBV6-3; J gene: TRBJ2-7; D gene: TRBD2; CDR3 protein: CASSPRGRENEQYF; CDR3 DNA: TGTGCCAGCAGTCCCCGAGGGAGGGAGAACGAGCAGTACTTC
clone size: once; V gene: TRBV20-1; J gene: TRBJ2-7; D gene: TRBD2; CDR3 protein: CSARDYGRAGGLYEQYF; CDR3 DNA: TGCAGTGCTAGAGATTATGGTCGAGCGGGAGGCCTCTACGAGCAGTACTTC
clone size: few; V gene: TRBV11-2; J gene: TRBJ2-7; D gene: TRBD1; CDR3 protein: CASSPRDRPYEQYF; CDR3 DNA: TGTGCCAGCAGCCCCCGGGACAGACCCTACGAGCAGTACTTC
clone size: .; V gene: TRBV6-6; J gene: TRBJ1-6; D gene: .; CDR3 protein: CATRQGPGKSPLHF; CDR3 DNA: TGTGCCACACGCCAAGGGCCCGGGAAGTCACCCCTCCACTTT
clone size: .; V gene: TRBV6-2/TRBV6-3; J gene: TRBJ2-5; D gene: TRBD2; CDR3 protein: CASRRLAGSGEQYF; CDR3 DNA: TGTGCCAGCAGGAGACTAGCGGGTAGTGGAGAGCAGTACTTC
clone size: .; V gene: TRBV28; J gene: TRBJ1-4; D gene: .; CDR3 protein: CASSPLDGAGNEKLFF; CDR3 DNA: TGTGCCAGCAGTCCCTTGGACGGGGCGGGTAATGAAAAACTGTTTTTT
clone size: .; V gene: TRBV12-3/TRBV12-4; J gene: TRBJ2-1; D gene: .; CDR3 protein: CASSLEGGASNEQFF; CDR3 DNA: TGTGCCAGCAGTTTAGAAGGGGGGGCGAGCAATGAGCAGTTCTTC